These 31 T cell receptor beta chains came from one sample sequenced in a study of memory CD4+ T cells and cytomegalovirus serostatus. Single viable CD3+CD4+CD8-CD45RO+ cells were sorted as the memory CD4+ T cells. TCRdb's copy holds only in-frame clones and misses some; the assay was immunoSEQ multiplex PCR. Of 50,000 or so clones listed, approximately 79% were seen once; the top ten hold more than 0.75%. Sequencing was done on a sample of memory CD4+ T cells from blood. The receptors here all came from an adult in good health and CMV-seronegative.

The J gene is TRBJ1-5, the V gene TRBV7-8, with D uncertain. The germline V gene encodes CDR1 SGHVS and CDR2 FQNEAQ. Trimming removed 5 bases from V and 7 bases from J, with 15 bases in between. The CDR3 loop spans 14 amino acids. The CDR3 DNA reads as TGTGCCAGCAGCCCATCAGGTTTAGGCCAGCCCCAGCATTTT. Its translation is CASSPSGLGQPQHF.

This clone was seen a few times. The chain combines TRBV2 with TRBJ1-3; D is unclear. This CDR3 is built from 14 residues. Germline CDR1 reads SNHLY; CDR2 reads FYNNEI. V lost 3 bases to trimming and J lost 2 bases, with 8 bases between them. The CDR3 is CASSEVPTGNTIYF. The CDR3 DNA reads as TGTGCCAGCAGTGAGGTGCCTACTGGAAACACCATATATTTT.

This clone came up once. This chain joins TRBV4-1 and TRBJ1-2, with D perhaps matching TRBD1 (6 bases). V lost 2 bases to trimming and J lost 5 bases, with 12 bases between them. The length of the CDR3 is 14 residues. From germline, CDR1 is MGHRA and CDR2 YSYEKL. CDR3 residues: CASSQSTGNYGYTF. The CDR3 DNA sequence: TGCGCCAGCAGCCAATCCACAGGGAATTATGGCTACACCTTC.

The CDR3 region has the DNA TGTGCCAGCAGCTTGGCGGTCGACACGCGTAATGAAAAACTGTTTTTT. Protein product: CASSLAVDTRNEKLFF. This chain links TRBV5-5 with TRBJ1-4; D gene uncertain. V lost 0 bases and J lost 4, with 13 bases in between. Germline lookup yields CDR1 SGHKS and CDR2 YYEKEE (reference sequence). The CDR3 extends over 16 amino acids.

The chain is built from TRBV6-5 and TRBJ2-1; D is undetermined. V lost 6 bases, J lost 0 bases, and 12 bases lay in between. The CDR3 spans 15 residues. Germline V gene data show CDR1 as MNHEY and CDR2 as SVGAGI. The chain's CDR3 is CASSPTGNSYNEQFF. The CDR3 coding sequence is TGTGCCAGCAGCCCCACCGGAAACTCCTACAATGAGCAGTTCTTC.

The V and J genes are TRBV2 and TRBJ2-7, with D perhaps matching TRBD2 (6 bases). Trimming shortened V by 5 bases and J by 0 bases, and 17 bases separated the two germline ends. The germline V gene encodes CDR1 SNHLY and CDR2 FYNNEI. The CDR3 has 16 residues. The CDR3 sequence: CASSNTLGRISYEQYF. CDR3 nucleotide sequence: TGTGCCAGCAGTAACACGCTCGGGAGAATCTCCTACGAGCAGTACTTC.

This clone appeared a single time. The chain uses TRBV5-1 and TRBJ2-2; TRBD2 might be the D (6 bases). V lost 5 bases, J lost 3 bases, and 17 bases lay in between. The germline CDR1 and CDR2 sequences are SGHRS and YFSETQ. This CDR3 has 16 residues. The CDR3 protein is CASRDSLRGYTGELFF. CDR3 DNA sequence: TGCGCCAGCAGGGACTCTTTGCGGGGCTACACCGGGGAGCTGTTTTTT.

This clone was found a few times. Here the CDR3 reads CASSQEPMNTEAFF. Here the CDR3 DNA reads TGTGCCAGCAGCCAAGAACCTATGAACACTGAAGCTTTCTTT. The chain links TRBV14 to TRBJ1-1, with unresolved D. The CDR3 covers 14 residues. CDR1 and CDR2 from the germline V gene are SGHDN and FVKESK. V lost 0 bases and J 0 bases, leaving 5 bases between the germline ends. The whole variable domain, filled in from reference TRBV14 and TRBJ1-1, reads EAGVTQFPSHSVIEKGQTVTLRCDPISGHDNLYWYRRVMGKEIKFLLHFVKESKQDESGMPNNRFLAERTGGTYSTLKVQPAELEDSGVYFCASSQEPMNTEAFFGQGTRLTVV.

The V and J genes are TRBV2 and TRBJ1-4; D is possibly TRBD1 (5 bases). CDR1 and CDR2 (germline): SNHLY, FYNNEI. The CDR3 runs 12 residues. V lost 8 bases to trimming and J lost 4 bases, with 8 bases between them. The CDR3 DNA follows: TGTGCCAGCGGGGGAAATAATGAAAAACTGTTTTTT. It translates to CASGGNNEKLFF.

The chain uses TRBV11-2 and TRBJ1-2; TRBD1 agrees at 7 bases. With V trimmed by 5 bases and J by 4 bases, 4 bases remained unmatched. The germline V gene has CDR1 SGHAT and CDR2 FQNNGV. This CDR3 contains 13 residues. CDR3 protein: CASSEQGFYGYTF. DNA for the CDR3: TGTGCCAGCAGCGAACAGGGGTTCTATGGCTACACCTTC.

The CDR3 DNA reads TGTGCCAGTAGGACGACAGGGGGCGAGGGTAACTATGGCTACACCTTC. Amino acid sequence: CASRTTGGEGNYGYTF. This sequence joins TRBV19 and TRBJ1-2, with 10 bases aligning to TRBD1. From germline, CDR1 is LNHDA and CDR2 SQIVND (reference sequence). V shed 6 bases, J shed 1 base, and the junction held 8 bases outside the gene matches. This CDR3 comprises 16 residues. Full variable domain (missing parts from reference TRBV19 and TRBJ1-2): DGGITQSPKYLFRKEGQNVTLSCEQNLNHDAMYWYRQDPGQGLRLIYYSQIVNDFQKGDIAEGYSVSREKKESFPLTVTSAQKNPTAFYLCASRTTGGEGNYGYTFGSGTRLTVV.

This clone was seen once. This sequence joins TRBV30 and TRBJ1-1, with D tentatively TRBD1 (6 bases). The CDR3 covers 14 residues. V lost 5 bases, J lost 0 bases, and 13 bases lay in between. Germline CDR1 reads GTSNPN; CDR2 reads SVGIG (reference sequence). The CDR3 bases are TGTGCCTGGTGCGGGACATTCATGAACACTGAAGCTTTCTTT. Residues: CAWCGTFMNTEAFF.

Here the CDR3 reads CASSEDRANTEAFF. The CDR3 bases are TGTGCCAGCAGTGAGGACAGGGCGAACACTGAAGCTTTCTTT. V and J are TRBV2 and TRBJ1-1, with 8 bases matching TRBD1. Germline CDR1 is SNHLY and CDR2 is FYNNEI. V trimming: 3 bases; J trimming: 1 base; junction bases outside the gene matches: 1. This CDR3 region has 14 residues.

The sample holds one count of this clone. V gene TRBV27 combines with J gene TRBJ2-2, with a possible D match to TRBD1 (5 bases). Germline V lookup: CDR1 MNHEY, CDR2 SMNVEV (reference sequence). The CDR3 runs 16 residues. V was clipped by 2 bases and J by 3 bases, with 13 bases between them. This CDR3 is CASSLVGHRDTGELFF. The CDR3 region has the DNA TGTGCCAGCAGTTTAGTGGGGCATCGGGACACCGGGGAGCTGTTTTTT.

This clone was picked up many times. The V and J genes are TRBV30 and TRBJ1-1; maybe TRBD1 (6 bases). The CDR3 has 14 residues. V was pared by 5 bases and J by 1 base, with 14 bases between. CDR1 is GTSNPN and CDR2 is SVGIG in the germline V gene (reference sequence). For the CDR3, the DNA is TGTGCCTGGTCGCAGACAGGCCAGAACACTGAAGCTTTCTTT. The encoded protein is CAWSQTGQNTEAFF.

The chain links TRBV5-6 to TRBJ2-6; D is ambiguous. This CDR3 comprises 14 residues. The germline gives CDR1 SGHDT, CDR2 YYEEEE. V lost 4 bases to trimming and J lost 0 bases, with 5 bases between them. The CDR3 nucleotides are TGTGCCAGCAGCGTTTACTCTGGGGCCAACGTCCTGACTTTC. Residues: CASSVYSGANVLTF.

A remark on this clone: The sample carries other DNA sequences with the same CDR3. The V gene is TRBV19, the J gene TRBJ2-4, with a weak D call TRBD2 (6 bases). Germline CDR1 reads LNHDA; CDR2 reads SQIVND (reference sequence). The CDR3 length is 14 residues. V lost 3 bases and J 2 bases, leaving 8 bases between the germline ends. The CDR3 reads CASSIAGTKNIQYF. The CDR3 DNA is TGTGCCAGTAGTATCGCGGGAACCAAAAACATTCAGTACTTC.

This chain joins TRBV2 and TRBJ1-1; 7 bases agree with TRBD1. V dropped 6 bases and J dropped 1; count of bases not matched to a gene: 8. Germline V CDR1 and CDR2: SNHLY, FYNNEI. The CDR3 sequence is 15 residues long. This chain's CDR3 is CASRNQGVTNTEAFF. The CDR3 DNA reads as TGTGCCAGCAGGAACCAGGGGGTGACGAACACTGAAGCTTTCTTT.

The V gene is TRBV19, the J gene TRBJ1-3, with 8 bases identical to TRBD1. The CDR3 contains 15 residues. The ends lost 7 bases at V and 4 bases at J; junction bases unmatched: 9. Germline assignment: CDR1 LNHDA and CDR2 SQIVND (reference sequence). CDR3 nucleotide sequence: TGTGCCAGTAACCCCAGGACAGGGTCAGGAAACACCATATATTTT. Translation: CASNPRTGSGNTIYF.

This sequence joins TRBV20-1 and TRBJ2-1; D is perhaps TRBD1 (6 bases). Deletions cut 3 bases from V and 12 bases from J, with 9 bases between. Germline lookup yields CDR1 DFQATT and CDR2 SNEGSKA (reference sequence). The CDR3 has 10 amino acids. The CDR3 sequence: CSASRGGQFF. The DNA for the CDR3 is TGCAGTGCTAGCAGGGGTGGGCAGTTCTTC.

The rearrangement links TRBV9 to TRBJ2-5; D tentatively fits TRBD1 or TRBD2 (6 bases each). The CDR3 covers 14 residues. CDR1 is SGDLS, CDR2 YYNGEE, per germline. V lost 2 bases and J 4 bases, leaving 12 bases between the germline ends. CDR3 DNA sequence: TGTGCCAGCAGCGTTCGGGGGCTCGGAGAGACCCAGTACTTC. Protein product: CASSVRGLGETQYF. Filled out from reference TRBV9 and TRBJ2-5, the complete variable domain reads DSGVTQTPKHLITATGQRVTLRCSPRSGDLSVYWYQQSLDQGLQFLIQYYNGEERAKGNILERFSAQQFPDLHSELNLSSLELGDSALYFCASSVRGLGETQYFGPGTRLLVL.

The chain is built from TRBV5-4 and TRBJ2-6; D might be TRBD1 (6 bases). Germline CDR1 SGHNT, CDR2 YYREEE (reference sequence). The CDR3 runs 18 residues. V dropped 0 bases and J dropped 0 bases, with 13 bases sitting between them. CDR3: CASSLGRGLSSGANVLTF. The CDR3 DNA reads as TGTGCCAGCAGCTTGGGCAGGGGTTTGTCCTCTGGGGCCAACGTCCTGACTTTC.

The rearrangement links TRBV6-1 to TRBJ2-1, with TRBD2 as a possible D gene (5 bases). CDR1 is MNHNS and CDR2 is SASEGT in the germline V gene. Trimming cost V 6 bases and J 8 bases, with 14 bases left between them. There are 13 residues in the CDR3. DNA of the CDR3: TGTGCCAGCAGCATGGATGAGGGCTATGAGCAGTTCTTC. Protein product: CASSMDEGYEQFF.

This chain uses TRBV23-1 with TRBJ1-4; 11 bases fit TRBD1. TRBV23-1 is annotated as an ORF whose role is uncertain. The CDR3 sequence is 19 residues long. Trimming cost V 3 bases and J 4 bases; bases outside gene matches: 13. The CDR3 protein is CASSHLTGQGARGNEKLFF. CDR3 DNA sequence: TGCGCCAGCAGTCATCTGACTGGACAGGGGGCGCGGGGTAATGAAAAACTGTTTTTT.

In this sample, this clone is medium-sized (0.01 to 0.1%). The rearrangement links TRBV6-5 to TRBJ2-7; 10 nucleotides align to TRBD1. V was clipped by 5 bases and J by 4 bases; unmatched bases: 8. Germline CDR1 and CDR2: MNHEY and SVGAGI. This CDR3 is 15 amino acids long. DNA of the CDR3: TGTGCCAGCAGTCGCTCCGGGACAGGGGAGTACGAGCAGTACTTC. Its translation: CASSRSGTGEYEQYF.

This chain uses TRBV19 with TRBJ2-7; TRBD1 is a possible D gene (5 bases). Trimming took 4 bases from V and 4 from J, leaving 14 bases between them. CDR3 length: 14 residues. Germline CDR1 LNHDA, CDR2 SQIVND (reference sequence). CDR3 sequence reads: CASSRAGNMYEQYF. CDR3 bases: TGTGCCAGTAGTAGGGCAGGGAATATGTACGAGCAGTACTTC.

V usage is TRBV6-6 and J usage is TRBJ1-2; D is perhaps TRBD1 (6 bases). The V and J ends lost 7 bases and 7 bases respectively, with 16 bases between them. CDR3 length: 13 amino acids. Germline CDR1 is MNHNY and CDR2 is SVGAGI (reference sequence). The chain's CDR3 is CASTETGTRGYTF. The CDR3 DNA reads TGTGCCAGCACAGAAACAGGGACTCGTGGCTACACCTTC.

This clone has a handful of counts. The chain couples TRBV7-7 to TRBJ2-7, with D possibly being TRBD1 or TRBD2 (5 bases each). The CDR3 consists of 13 residues. CDR1 and CDR2 from the germline V gene are SSHAT and FNYEAQ (reference sequence). The germline V and J ends were trimmed by 5 bases and 5 bases, with 13 bases remaining between them. The DNA for the CDR3 is TGTGCCAGCAGCCCCGGGACCGAGCACGAGCAGTACTTC. Residues: CASSPGTEHEQYF.

This chain uses TRBV6-4 with TRBJ1-3; D not resolved. Trimming left V 4 bases short and J 0 bases short, with 4 bases between. The germline CDR1 and CDR2 sequences are MRHNA and SNTAGT. This CDR3 contains 13 residues. CDR3 in amino acids: CASSADSGNTIYF. The CDR3, as DNA: TGTGCCAGCAGTGCAGACTCTGGAAACACCATATATTTT.

The chain uses TRBV15 and TRBJ1-4; D uncertain. Trimming left V 0 bases short and J 2 bases short, with 16 bases between. In germline, CDR1 is LNHNV, CDR2 YYDKDF (reference sequence). The CDR3 has 18 residues. The CDR3 DNA sequence: TGTGCCACCAGCAGAGATCGCGGCCGGGTGACGACTAATGAAAAACTGTTTTTT. It codes for CATSRDRGRVTTNEKLFF.

This clone occurred once. This chain connects TRBV28 to TRBJ1-5; weak D call: TRBD1 (6 bases). Trimming took 7 bases from V and 4 from J, leaving 11 bases between them. Germline loops: CDR1 MDHEN, CDR2 SYDVKM. CDR3 size: 13 residues. The CDR3 loop is CASKDTGNQPQHF. The CDR3, as DNA: TGTGCCAGCAAGGACACAGGGAATCAGCCCCAGCATTTT.